The clone carrying this T cell receptor (beta chain) was seen only a few times. Its target is unknown. Using its own MiXCR run on the 5' RACE reads, TCRdb lists one record per CDR3 protein. The data show 350,000 to 500,000 distinct CDR3 sequences, with 20% to 30% seen just once and over 10% held by the top ten. This sample is drawn from a study of T-cell memory formation after mild COVID-19. The study's findings and limits: Among contracting clones, CD4+ were mainly CM/EM and CD8+ enriched in EMRA.

Source material: PBMCs or a T cell subset sorted from them (not recorded which). The sequence derives from an adult woman who had mild COVID-19 (a few samples of this study predate the infection). Cell type and time point are not known.

The CDR3 DNA reads TGTGCCAGCAGTCCCAGGGGGCGCATGGAGACCCAGTACTTC. It codes for CASSPRGRMETQYF. V gene TRBV12-3 or TRBV12-4 combines with J gene TRBJ2-5, with 8 bases matching TRBD1. CDR3 length equals 14 residues. J gave up 5 bases and V 5 bases, and 7 bases lay outside the gene matches.